Listed here is a single TCR beta chain. Its antigen is currently unknown. The data belong to a study of CD8+ T cells in alopecia areata. The treatment here: oral pan-JAK inhibitor, 5-10 mg twice daily. Investigators sorted PBMCs to obtain both CD4+ and CD8+ T cells. This CDR3 contains 12 residues. CDR1 and CDR2 from the germline V gene are MNHEY and SMNVEV (reference sequence). V lost 4 bases, J lost 4 bases, and 7 bases lay in between. Reverse transcription of extracted RNA yielded cDNA, which provided the sequencing template. Profiled with immunoSEQ multiplex PCR; TCRdb holds only in-frame clones, not every one. The sample has roughly 100,000 clones, more than 75% seen once. General study points: Patients shared TCRs less clearly than mice did, possibly owing to HLA. Normal scalp had lower clonality than lesional scalp, with alopecia totalis/universalis lesions showing this most strongly.

The TCR comes from a human donor with alopecia areata. Specimen: CD8+ T cells sorted from blood, collected between weeks 30 and 35, from a patient treated with tofacitinib. The chain has TRBV27 and TRBJ1-1, with D unclear. CDR3 region: CASSSAATEAFF. DNA of the CDR3: TGTGCCAGCAGTTCCGCGGCCACTGAAGCTTTCTTT.